The 8 T cell receptor beta chains reported below all come from one sample, sequenced in a study of yellow fever vaccine responses in identical twins. TCRdb recomputed calls from the RT-PCR reads with MiXCR, one row per CDR3 protein. The sample yields 2,500 to 3,000 distinct CDR3 sequences, over 80% seen once. The sample was T cells from blood (PBMCs), unsorted or a sorted subset (not recorded which), taken before or after yellow fever vaccination (not recorded which). The receptors derive from a female donor who received the yellow fever vaccine.

The chain has TRBV20-1 and TRBJ2-5, with a tentative D call TRBD1 (5 bases). Germline assignment: CDR1 DFQATT and CDR2 SNEGSKA (reference sequence). This CDR3 has 14 residues. Trimming removed 2 bases at V and 2 bases at J, with 12 bases between. The chain's CDR3 is CSARQQGTQETQYF. Here the CDR3 DNA reads TGCAGTGCTAGACAGCAGGGTACACAAGAGACCCAGTACTTC.

This clonotype was detected once. The chain uses TRBV4-1 and TRBJ1-1, with 8 bases identical to TRBD1. This CDR3 comprises 14 residues. The J segment lost 3 bases and the V segment lost 4 bases, leaving 4 bases of the junction unmatched. CDR1 is MGHRA, CDR2 YSYEKL, per germline. The CDR3 region is CASSLGQDYTEAFF. CDR3 in DNA: TGCGCCAGCAGCCTGGGACAGGATTACACTGAAGCTTTCTTT.

The genes are TRBV12-3 or TRBV12-4 and TRBJ2-5, with 9 nucleotides matching TRBD2. The CDR3 consists of 14 residues. With V trimmed by 3 bases and J by 5 bases, 4 bases remained unmatched. Written as DNA, the CDR3 is TGTGCCAGCAGTTTCGGGCTAGCGGGGGAGACCCAGTACTTC. Translating gives CASSFGLAGETQYF.

V usage is TRBV5-5 and J usage is TRBJ2-1, with 9 bases matching TRBD2. This CDR3 contains 17 residues. Trimming at V came to 1 base and at J to 5 bases, leaving 10 bases not matched to a gene. Germline V gives CDR1 SGHKS, CDR2 YYEKEE (reference sequence). The CDR3 DNA reads as TGTGCCAGCAGCTTGCGCTATTTGACTAGCGGAAACAATGAGCAGTTCTTC. Protein sequence: CASSLRYLTSGNNEQFF.

This chain uses TRBV5-6 with TRBJ2-1, with TRBD2 identical over 8 bases. The germline V gene has CDR1 SGHDT and CDR2 YYEEEE. V was clipped by 2 bases and J by 4 bases; unmatched bases: 20. The CDR3 runs 20 residues. This CDR3 is CASSFVGALDISGSYNEQFF. As DNA, the CDR3 is TGTGCCAGCAGCTTTGTGGGGGCCCTCGACATCAGCGGGAGTTACAATGAGCAGTTCTTC.

J is TRBJ1-1 and V is TRBV5-5; D is ambiguous. The CDR3 spans 15 residues. V was trimmed by 2 bases and J by 4 bases, leaving 15 bases between them. Germline values: CDR1 SGHKS, CDR2 YYEKEE (reference sequence). The CDR3 sequence is CASSLVPVMSTEAFF. The CDR3, as DNA: TGTGCCAGCAGCTTAGTTCCGGTAATGAGCACTGAAGCTTTCTTT.

The chain couples TRBV2 to TRBJ1-1; D call uncertain. The CDR3 contains 14 residues. Germline V gives CDR1 SNHLY, CDR2 FYNNEI. V lost 4 bases to trimming and J lost 5 bases, with 14 bases between them. CDR3 residues: CASSADLLGTEAFF. The CDR3 DNA reads as TGTGCCAGCAGTGCCGACCTACTAGGGACTGAAGCTTTCTTT. The variable domain in full, completed from reference TRBV2 and TRBJ1-1, reads EPEVTQTPSHQVTQMGQEVILRCVPISNHLYFYWYRQILGQKVEFLVSFYNNEISEKSEIFDDQFSVERPDGSNFTLKIRSTKLEDSAMYFCASSADLLGTEAFFGQGTRLTVV.

The genes are TRBV12-3 or TRBV12-4 and TRBJ2-3; D ambiguous. Trimming left V 4 bases short and J 2 bases short, with 10 bases between. The CDR3 has 14 residues. The CDR3 is CASSSPPITDTQYF. In DNA form, the CDR3 reads TGTGCCAGCAGTTCGCCTCCTATCACAGATACGCAGTATTTT.